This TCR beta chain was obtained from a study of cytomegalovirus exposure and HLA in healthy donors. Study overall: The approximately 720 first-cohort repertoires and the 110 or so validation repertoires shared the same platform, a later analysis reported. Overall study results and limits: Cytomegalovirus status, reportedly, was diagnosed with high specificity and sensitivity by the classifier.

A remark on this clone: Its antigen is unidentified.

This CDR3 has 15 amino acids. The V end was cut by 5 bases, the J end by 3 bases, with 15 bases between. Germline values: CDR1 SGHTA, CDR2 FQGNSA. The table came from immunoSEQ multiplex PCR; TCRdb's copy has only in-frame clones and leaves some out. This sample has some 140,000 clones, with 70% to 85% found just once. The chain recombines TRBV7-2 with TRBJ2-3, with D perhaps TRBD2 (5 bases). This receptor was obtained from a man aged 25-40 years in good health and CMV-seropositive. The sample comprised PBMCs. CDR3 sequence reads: CASSITGKGTDTQYF. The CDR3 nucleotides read TGTGCCAGCAGCATAACCGGGAAAGGGACAGATACGCAGTATTTT.